The following is a T cell receptor beta chain sequence with its context. Its specificity is not known. The CDR3 has 16 residues. The germline V gene encodes CDR1 SGHVS and CDR2 FNYEAQ. After removal of 5 bases from V and 5 bases from J, the junction contained 11 bases not matched to a gene. The data belong to a study of T cell repertoires in cytomegalovirus infection. Background on the study: CMV epitopes that were recently identified and HLA-C-restricted were used alongside well-studied HLA-B-restricted ones. General study points: Dominating the ex vivo response were TCR beta clonotypes that were CMV-specific and HLA-C-restricted. Cumulative frequency (of public TCR beta family members) identified carriers of CMV plus the relevant HLA.

TCRdb itself ran the reads through MiXCR, one entry per CDR3 protein. The sample consists of 650,000 to 900,000 distinct CDR3 sequences, about 28% of them appearing once. The chain uses TRBV7-6 and TRBJ2-3, with 9 bases that match TRBD2. The sample in question was cultured CD8+ T cells from PBMCs, obtained from culture after CMV antigen stimulation. This receptor was identified in a human donor in good health (CMV status not recorded). Some clones in this sample may be carry-over from other donors' samples. CDR3 sequence reads: CASSPFVAGGKDTQYF. CDR3 coding DNA: TGTGCCAGCAGCCCTTTTGTGGCGGGGGGGAAAGATACGCAGTATTTT.